The present T cell receptor (beta chain) was sequenced within a study of blood T cell repertoires in COVID-19. Study as a whole: Samples of COVID-19 (acute and convalescent) were obtained from the United States, Italy and Spain.

Those enrolled, adults aged 18 to 89 years, came from about two dozen US areas. Assignments of participants to cohorts depended upon their own reported clinical history. V lost 0 bases to trimming and J lost 3 bases, with 11 bases between them. CDR1 LGHDT and CDR2 YNNKEL come from the germline V gene (reference sequence). This CDR3 has 15 residues. TCRdb's table, derived via immunoSEQ multiplex PCR, lists solely in-frame clones and lacks some. The sample includes about 260,000 clones, roughly 80% of them seen just once. Input material: PBMCs or T cells enriched from blood (not recorded which). The chain uses TRBV3-1 (or the pseudogene TRBV3-2) and TRBJ1-1, with no clear D. The TCR originated in a man under 40 with acute COVID-19. CDR3 sequence (DNA): TGTGCCAGCAGCCAAGAACCCGGCGGGTACACTGAAGCTTTCTTT. This sequence encodes CASSQEPGGYTEAFF.